This T cell receptor (beta chain) is from a study of CD8 T cells in ankylosing spondylitis. General study points: Clones tied to disease were said to be significantly enriched in matched ankylosing spondylitis synovial fluid.

In regard to this clonotype: Its antigen remains unknown.

CDR1 KGHSH and CDR2 LQKENI come from the germline V gene. J gave up 3 bases and V 3 bases, and 11 bases lay outside the gene matches. The CDR3 totals 17 residues. It was by quantitative 5'-RACE with molecular barcodes that TCR beta libraries were made. TCRdb recomputed calls from the 5' RACE reads with MiXCR, one row per CDR3 protein. The table lists some 250,000 distinct CDR3 sequences, 20% to 30% of them singletons. Sequenced material: blood, either unsorted or a sorted T cell fraction (not recorded which). This clonotype was sampled from a male donor with ankylosing spondylitis or in good health (not recorded which). The chain joins TRBV18 to TRBJ2-3, with TRBD2 matching 8 bases. CDR3 amino acids: CASSPLLTGGRTDTQYF. The CDR3 region has the DNA TGTGCCAGCTCACCTCTCTTGACGGGGGGGAGGACAGATACGCAGTATTTT.